The T cell receptor beta chain under discussion was sequenced for a study of blood T cell repertoires in COVID-19. In the authors' workflow: Reference gene primer amplification gave nucleated cell count estimates. Assay: immunoSEQ multiplex PCR; the TCRdb copy retains only in-frame clones and omits some. The DNA was the basis for D and trimming; V, J and clone size are from that table. The sample lists approximately 330,000 clones, about 90% occurring once. Germline V gene lookup returns CDR1 LNHDA and CDR2 SQIVND (reference sequence). This CDR3 contains 13 residues. V dropped 4 bases and J dropped 4 bases, with 10 bases sitting between them.

This chain uses TRBV19 with TRBJ2-5, with a weak D call TRBD1 (6 bases). The clonotype comes from a woman between 35 and 50 years old with COVID-19, enrolled during active disease. Sequencing was performed on peripheral blood. The CDR3 coding sequence is TGTGCCAGTAGTACGATAGGGGGAGAGACCCAGTACTTC. Encoded protein: CASSTIGGETQYF. Based on the CDR3 plus reference TRBV19 and TRBJ2-5, the full variable domain is DGGITQSPKYLFRKEGQNVTLSCEQNLNHDAMYWYRQDPGQGLRLIYYSQIVNDFQKGDIAEGYSVSREKKESFPLTVTSAQKNPTAFYLCASSTIGGETQYFGPGTRLLVL.